This T cell receptor beta chain was found in a study of shared clonotypes between healthy human individuals. Study background: Each donor contributed plates that comprised three CD4 naive, three CD4 memory, two CD8 naive and one CD8 memory.

In the naive CD8 group, cells lacked CD45RO and were positively selected for CCR7, so terminally differentiated effector memory CD45RA+ cells were left out. Measured with immunoSEQ multiplex PCR; TCRdb has only the in-frame clones, and not every one. The data show some 2,000,000 clones, with about 95% seen just once and roughly 1% held by the top ten. Material for sequencing was naive CD8+ T cells sorted from blood. The TCR originated in a man aged 18 to 35 in good health.

The CDR3 loop reads CASSFEFAYEQYF. The DNA of the CDR3 is TGTGCCAGCAGCTTTGAATTCGCCTACGAGCAGTACTTC. The V gene is TRBV11-2, the J gene TRBJ2-7, with no clear D. V was clipped by 3 bases and J by 2 bases, with 8 bases between them. This CDR3 has 13 residues. Per the germline V gene, CDR1 is SGHAT and CDR2 is FQNNGV.